These T cell receptor beta chains were read from a single sample in a study of patients and donors after allogeneic stem cell transplantation. TCRdb reprocessed the RT-PCR reads with MiXCR, giving one entry per CDR3 protein. The sample comprises approximately 220,000 distinct CDR3 sequences, 38% of which are singletons, and about 9.9% rests with the top ten. Sequences were obtained from blood, either unsorted or a sorted T cell fraction (not recorded which). These receptors all come from a human donor who was either an allogeneic HSCT recipient or a stem cell or donor lymphocyte infusion donor (not recorded which). It is not recorded whose cells these are; they may come from a transplant donor. CDR3s include the opening cysteine and the closing phenylalanine or tryptophan. A D gene is named only where the DNA matches it firmly. The size of a clone is reported for some rows only, either as once, few or many, or as a class for expanded clones.

cdr3_length j_call v_call clone_size d_call cdr3_nt cdr3_aa
14 TRBJ1-1 TRBV18 few . TGTGCCAGCTCACCACAGCTCCTGAACACTGAAGCTTTCTTT CASSPQLLNTEAFF
14 TRBJ1-1 TRBV5-1 . TRBD1 TGCGCCAGCAGCTGGGACAGGCAGAACACTGAAGCTTTCTTT CASSWDRQNTEAFF
15 TRBJ2-5 TRBV5-1 . . TGCGCCAGCAGCTTGGAAGTGGTAGCAAAAGAGACCCAGTACTTC CASSLEVVAKETQYF
14 TRBJ1-5 TRBV3-1 . . TGTGCCAGCAGCTTACGGTATAGCAATCAGCCCCAGCATTTT CASSLRYSNQPQHF
15 TRBJ1-1 TRBV28 . TRBD1 TGTGCCAGCAGCCCCGCGGGACAGGGGTATCCTGAAGCTTTCTTT CASSPAGQGYPEAFF
13 TRBJ1-1 TRBV9 few . TGTGCCAGCAGCGTAGGCCCGAACACTGAAGCTTTCTTT CASSVGPNTEAFF
15 TRBJ1-4 TRBV4-2 . . TGTGCCAGCAGCCAAGCGGGGCAGGTTAATGAAAAACTGTTTTTT CASSQAGQVNEKLFF
15 TRBJ2-5 TRBV12-3/TRBV12-4 few . TGTGCCAGCATACCCATGGACTCCCTCACGGAGACCCAGTACTTC CASIPMDSLTETQYF
14 TRBJ1-1 TRBV7-9 few TRBD1 TGTGCCAGCAGCCTCGACAGGGGGCAAAGTGAAGCTTTCTTT CASSLDRGQSEAFF
13 TRBJ1-2 TRBV20-1 few TRBD1 TGCAGTGCTAAGGGAGCAGGGGGGCATGGCTACACCTTC CSAKGAGGHGYTF
14 TRBJ1-3 TRBV5-1 few TRBD1 TGCGCCAGCAGCGCGTCAGGACAGGCTAACACCATATATTTT CASSASGQANTIYF
15 TRBJ2-3 TRBV3-1 . TRBD1 TGTGCCAGCAGCCCCGGGACAGGGATGGGAGATACGCAGTATTTT CASSPGTGMGDTQYF
12 TRBJ1-1 TRBV6-6 many . TGTGCCAGCAGTACCGACCCCCAGGGGGCTTTCTTT CASSTDPQGAFF
18 TRBJ1-5 TRBV18 . . TGTGCCAGCTCACCCGTATTCCGCTCTGCCGCTAGCAATCAGCCCCAGCATTTT CASSPVFRSAASNQPQHF
13 TRBJ1-5 TRBV29-1 few TRBD1 TGCAGCGTGGAGGGACAGGCGGGTCAGCCCCAGCATTTT CSVEGQAGQPQHF
12 TRBJ1-2 TRBV5-1 . . TGCGCCAGCAGCATCGGCGACTATGGCTACACCTTC CASSIGDYGYTF
14 TRBJ2-3 TRBV12-3/TRBV12-4 few TRBD1 TGTGCCAGCAGTTTAGGAGGGGGCGAAGATACGCAGTATTTT CASSLGGGEDTQYF
14 TRBJ1-3 TRBV9 . TRBD1 TGTGCCAGTCAGACAGGGGCAACTGGAAACACCATATATTTT CASQTGATGNTIYF
13 TRBJ1-2 TRBV27 . . TGTGCCAGCAGTTTCCCCGGGACGGCAATCCGGACCTTC CASSFPGTAIRTF
13 TRBJ2-5 TRBV5-1 few . TGCGCCAGCAGACCGAGGGAGACAGAGACCCAGTACTTC CASRPRETETQYF
12 TRBJ1-2 TRBV29-1 . TRBD1 TGCAGCGTTGATAGGACAGGGAATGGCTACACCTTC CSVDRTGNGYTF
16 TRBJ1-4 TRBV7-2 . TRBD1 TGTGCCAGCAGCCCGTTCCCGGGACAGGGCACTGAAAAACTGTTTTTT CASSPFPGQGTEKLFF
13 TRBJ2-2 TRBV4-1 . . TGCGCCAGCAGCCACCAGAACACCGGGGAGCTGTTTTTT CASSHQNTGELFF
11 TRBJ1-3 TRBV12-3/TRBV12-4 . . TGTGCCAGCAGTTCCAGAAACACCATATATTTT CASSSRNTIYF
14 TRBJ1-1 TRBV12-3/TRBV12-4 few TRBD1 TGTGCCAGCAGTTGGACAGGGTCGAACACTGAAGCTTTCTTT CASSWTGSNTEAFF
18 TRBJ2-7 TRBV28 . . TGTGCCAGCAGTCAACCGGGACTTACTTTCGGCACTCCCTACGAGCAGTACTTC CASSQPGLTFGTPYEQYF
14 TRBJ2-3 TRBV4-3 . TRBD1 TGCGCCAGCAGCCCACAGGGGGCTACTGATACGCAGTATTTT CASSPQGATDTQYF
15 TRBJ2-7 TRBV6-2/TRBV6-3 . . TGTGCCAGCAGTTACAGCCGGGCCTCATCCTACGAGCAGTACTTC CASSYSRASSYEQYF
16 TRBJ2-5 TRBV12-3/TRBV12-4 . . TGTGCCAGCAGCCCGAGGAGCCTTCGATCGCAAGAGACCCAGTACTTC CASSPRSLRSQETQYF
13 TRBJ2-7 TRBV29-1 few TRBD2 TGCGCGATTAGCGGGGGGCTACGCTACGAGCAGTACTTC CAISGGLRYEQYF
15 TRBJ1-3 TRBV28 few . TGTGCCAGCACCCGGCTGGGGGGCGTTGGAAACACCATATATTTT CASTRLGGVGNTIYF
13 TRBJ1-1 TRBV7-3 few . TGTGCCAGCAGCTCAGCACCCTGGGCTGAAGCTTTCTTT CASSSAPWAEAFF
15 TRBJ2-7 TRBV4-1 . . TGCGCCAGCAGCCCGGTACCGACCAGGGTTCGGGAGCAGTACTTC CASSPVPTRVREQYF
14 TRBJ1-5 TRBV6-5 few . TGTGCCAGCAGTTACGGACGGTTCAATCAGCCCCAGCATTTT CASSYGRFNQPQHF
15 TRBJ1-1 TRBV7-9 few . TGTGCCAGCAGCTTAAGAAGGGCGACGAACACTGAAGCTTTCTTT CASSLRRATNTEAFF
18 TRBJ2-6 TRBV6-5 . . TGTGCCAGCAGTTACTGGGGTACAGGCCGCTCTGGGGCCAACGTCCTGACTTTC CASSYWGTGRSGANVLTF
16 TRBJ1-1 TRBV5-1 . . TGCGCCAGCAGTTTTGGCTTCAACACGGTGAACACTGAAGCTTTCTTT CASSFGFNTVNTEAFF
14 TRBJ1-1 TRBV7-2 . . TGTGCCAGCAGCGGGACCAAGGGTAATTTGCGAGCTTTCTTT CASSGTKGNLRAFF
14 TRBJ2-5 TRBV15 . TRBD2 TGTGCCACCAGCAGGGGAGGGAGGCAAGAGACCCAGTACTTC CATSRGGRQETQYF
14 TRBJ2-3 TRBV18 . TRBD1 TGTGCCAGCTCACCACAGGGGGCCCCAGATACGCAGTATTTT CASSPQGAPDTQYF
15 TRBJ1-4 TRBV18 . . TGTGCCAGCCGCAACACAGGAGGAACTAATGAAAAACTGTTTTTT CASRNTGGTNEKLFF
13 TRBJ2-7 TRBV28 few . TGTGCCAGCAGGCTGGGATGGGTCTACGAGCAGTACTTC CASRLGWVYEQYF
12 TRBJ1-1 TRBV10-3 . TRBD1 TGTGCCATCAGGGGGACAGTCACTGAAGCTTTCTTT CAIRGTVTEAFF
16 TRBJ1-1 TRBV6-5 few TRBD1 TGTGCCAGCAGCCGGGACAGGGGGCTCCCAAACACTGAAGCTTTCTTT CASSRDRGLPNTEAFF
13 TRBJ1-1 TRBV15 . . TGTGCCACCAGCAGAGATCCAAGGGCTGAAGCTTTCTTT CATSRDPRAEAFF
14 TRBJ1-5 TRBV5-1 . . TGCGCCAGCAGCTTGGATCAAGCCGGTCAGCCCCAGCATTTT CASSLDQAGQPQHF
16 TRBJ1-6 TRBV5-6 . TRBD1 TGTGCCAGCAGCGCAACCGGGACAGGGTGGGATTCACCCCTCCACTTT CASSATGTGWDSPLHF
15 TRBJ1-2 TRBV29-1 few . TGCAGCGTTGTGGGCAGCCTCCCAGCTAACTATGGCTACACCTTC CSVVGSLPANYGYTF
14 TRBJ1-5 TRBV6-6 . . TGTGCCAGCAGAACGGGGGGGGCCAACCAGCCCCAGCATTTT CASRTGGANQPQHF
12 TRBJ1-4 TRBV3-1 . . TGTGCCAGCGCAGGGTATAATGAAAAACTGTTTTTT CASAGYNEKLFF
16 TRBJ1-1 TRBV18 . . TGTGCCAGCTCACTCAGCCCCGGGCGAATTAACACTGAAGCTTTCTTT CASSLSPGRINTEAFF
16 TRBJ1-1 TRBV6-2/TRBV6-3 . TRBD1 TGTGCCAGCAGTTCAGACAGGGAGCCCCCGAACACTGAAGCTTTCTTT CASSSDREPPNTEAFF
15 TRBJ1-4 TRBV4-1 few TRBD1 TGCGCCAGCAGCCCCATCGGGACAGCTAATGAAAAACTGTTTTTT CASSPIGTANEKLFF
13 TRBJ1-1 TRBV29-1 few . TGCAGCGTTTGGGACGGTTTGAACACTGAAGCTTTCTTT CSVWDGLNTEAFF
13 TRBJ2-5 TRBV7-8 . . TGTGCCAGTGCCCTGGCAGTCCAAGAGACCCAGTACTTC CASALAVQETQYF
13 TRBJ2-1 TRBV6-2/TRBV6-3 few . TGTGCCAGCAGCCTTACGACAGGGACTAGAGGCGTCTTC CASSLTTGTRGVF
12 TRBJ1-2 TRBV29-1 . . TGCAGCGCCGCTAGAAAAGGGTACGGCTACACCTTC CSAARKGYGYTF
13 TRBJ1-6 TRBV20-1 . . TGCAGTGCCCGCGTAGCGAGTGCTTCACCCCTCCACTTT CSARVASASPLHF